These 18 T cell receptor beta chains were sequenced from one sample in a study of T cell responses to AZD1222 COVID-19 vaccine. Method: immunoSEQ multiplex PCR; TCRdb's copy keeps in-frame clones and lacks some. The table has roughly 140,000 clones, under 95% seen once. Sequenced here: peripheral blood, sampled on day 0 of AZD1222 vaccination. These receptor sequences come from an adult in good health.

This chain joins TRBV7-3 and TRBJ2-3; no firm D call. This CDR3 region has 15 residues. Germline V gene data show CDR1 as SGHTA and CDR2 as FQGTGA. V was clipped by 4 bases and J by 6 bases, with 17 bases between them. CDR3: CASSYGRSFYDTQYF. The CDR3 DNA reads as TGTGCCAGCAGCTACGGGCGGAGCTTTTACGATACGCAGTATTTT. Together with reference TRBV7-3 and TRBJ2-3, the CDR3 gives the full variable domain: GAGVSQTPSNKVTEKGKYVELRCDPISGHTALYWYRQSLGQGPEFLIYFQGTGAADDSGLPNDRFFAVRPEGSVSTLKIQRTERGDSAVYLCASSYGRSFYDTQYFGPGTRLTVL.

The chain links TRBV4-3 to TRBJ1-2, with 10 bases fitting TRBD1. With 8 bases clipped from V and 5 bases from J, the junction kept 8 bases outside the gene matches. Germline V gene sequence: CDR1 LGHNA, CDR2 YSLEER. The CDR3 extends over 14 amino acids. As DNA, the CDR3 is TGCGCCAGCGGTTGGACAGGGGGAGGGTATGGCTACACCTTC. Protein product: CASGWTGGGYGYTF.

The V gene is TRBV7-8, the J gene TRBJ1-5, with no clear D. Per germline, CDR1 SGHVS and CDR2 FQNEAQ. The V end lost 1 base, the J end lost 6 bases, and 10 bases lay between the germline ends. This CDR3 is built from 14 residues. CDR3 region: CASSLGSAGQPQHF. DNA of the CDR3: TGTGCCAGCAGCTTAGGGTCCGCGGGTCAGCCCCAGCATTTT.

This clone was detected only once. V is TRBV23-1 and J is TRBJ1-1; weak D call: TRBD1 (5 bases). TRBV23-1 is marked as an open reading frame, function uncertain. This CDR3 has 11 residues. Trimming pared 3 bases from V and 7 bases from J, leaving 6 bases between. The CDR3 sequence: CASSQGGEAFF. Here the CDR3 DNA reads TGCGCCAGCAGTCAGGGGGGTGAAGCTTTCTTT.

The rearrangement joins TRBV20-1 to TRBJ1-2; D unresolved. The CDR3 covers 11 residues. Germline CDR1 and CDR2: DFQATT and SNEGSKA (reference sequence). The CDR3 protein is CSSRLNYGYTF. CDR3 DNA sequence: TGCAGCAGCAGGCTAAACTATGGCTACACCTTC.

The gene calls are TRBV11-1 and TRBJ2-5, with no clear D. The V end was cut by 6 bases, the J end by 5 bases, with 19 bases between. The length of the CDR3 is 15 residues. Germline CDR1 is SGHAT and CDR2 is FQDESV (reference sequence). The CDR3 reads CASSNRRSRTETQYF. CDR3 DNA sequence: TGTGCCAGCAGTAATCGGCGGTCCCGGACGGAGACCCAGTACTTC.

The chain recombines TRBV18 with TRBJ1-5; D is possibly TRBD1 (5 bases). This CDR3 has 15 residues. Trimming cost V 4 bases and J 7 bases, with 17 bases left between them. The germline V gene encodes CDR1 KGHSH and CDR2 LQKENI. The CDR3 nucleotides are TGTGCCAGCTCACTCCTGGGGGAGTTTAGACAGCCCCAGCATTTT. It codes for CASSLLGEFRQPQHF.

V and J are TRBV6-5 and TRBJ2-7; 8 bases map to TRBD1. The length of the CDR3 is 16 residues. Trimming cost V 1 base and J 0 bases; bases outside gene matches: 5. From germline, CDR1 is MNHEY and CDR2 SVGAGI. CDR3 sequence: CASSYFRDRISYEQYF. The DNA of the CDR3 is TGTGCCAGCAGTTACTTCCGGGACAGGATCTCCTACGAGCAGTACTTC.

CDR3 DNA sequence: TGTGCCAGCACGGTAAGAAATGAGCAGTTCTTC. Amino acid sequence: CASTVRNEQFF. The chain carries TRBV28 and TRBJ2-1; D gene unclear. Trimming shortened V by 7 bases and J by 7 bases, and 8 bases separated the two germline ends. The CDR3 contains 11 residues. Germline V lookup: CDR1 MDHEN, CDR2 SYDVKM. The full variable domain, completed using reference TRBV28 and TRBJ2-1, is DVKVTQSSRYLVKRTGEKVFLECVQDMDHENMFWYRQDPGLGLRLIYFSYDVKMKEKGDIPEGYSVSREKKERFSLILESASTNQTSMYLCASTVRNEQFFGPGTRLTVL.

The chain recombines TRBV6-5 with TRBJ1-2, with 7 bases fitting TRBD1. Trimming took 6 bases from V and 10 from J; bases not matched to a gene: 5. The length of the CDR3 is 11 residues. Germline V gene lookup returns CDR1 MNHEY and CDR2 SVGAGI. This CDR3 reads CASSQGQSYTF. CDR3 nucleotides: TGTGCCAGCAGCCAGGGACAGTCCTACACCTTC.

The CDR3 DNA is TGTGCCACCAGTGGGAGCGGGAGCTTGACCCAGTACTTC. It encodes CATSGSGSLTQYF. V gene TRBV24-1 combines with J gene TRBJ2-5, with TRBD2 identical over 8 bases. Unmatched junction bases numbered 5, after V lost 5 bases and J lost 7 bases. Germline lookup yields CDR1 KGHDR and CDR2 SFDVKD. The CDR3 spans 13 residues.

This chain uses TRBV2 with TRBJ2-7; either TRBD1 or TRBD2 may supply D (5 bases each). The V end lost 8 bases, the J end lost 3 bases, and 14 bases lay between the germline ends. CDR1 and CDR2 from the germline V gene are SNHLY and FYNNEI. This CDR3 spans 13 amino acids. CDR3 residues: CASGEGQGYEQYF. CDR3 nucleotide sequence: TGTGCCAGCGGCGAGGGGCAGGGCTACGAGCAGTACTTC.

The V call is TRBV11-1, the J call TRBJ1-6; D unresolved. The V gene lost 6 bases and the J gene lost 7 bases, with 7 bases spanning the gap. The CDR3 sequence is 12 residues long. CDR1 and CDR2 (germline): SGHAT, FQDESV (reference sequence). CDR3 in amino acids: CASSFSNSPLHF. The CDR3 DNA follows: TGTGCCAGCAGTTTCTCCAATTCACCCCTCCACTTT.

The J gene is TRBJ2-7, the V gene TRBV29-1, with D maybe TRBD2 (5 bases). The CDR3 covers 12 residues. Germline assignment: CDR1 SQVTM and CDR2 ANQGSEA. Trimming shortened V by 1 base and J by 7 bases, and 11 bases separated the two germline ends. Written as DNA, the CDR3 is TGCAGCGTTGAAGGAGGCGGGTTAGAGCAGTACTTC. Translated: CSVEGGGLEQYF.

The rearrangement uses TRBV19 and TRBJ1-5; D is ambiguous. The germline V gene encodes CDR1 LNHDA and CDR2 SQIVND (reference sequence). V lost 7 bases to trimming and J lost 6 bases, with 10 bases between them. The CDR3 loop spans 12 amino acids. The CDR3 DNA is TGTGCCAGTAACGAGGGATTTCAGCCCCAGCATTTT. It codes for CASNEGFQPQHF.

This sequence joins TRBV19 and TRBJ1-5; D unresolved. V lost 8 bases to trimming and J lost 5 bases, with 4 bases between them. The CDR3 has 10 residues. CDR1 is LNHDA and CDR2 is SQIVND in the germline V gene (reference sequence). CDR3 loop: CASGDQPQHF. CDR3 nucleotides: TGTGCCAGTGGGGATCAGCCCCAGCATTTT.

The V and J genes are TRBV5-1 and TRBJ2-3; 7 bases map to TRBD2. The trim removed 0 bases at V and 0 bases at J, leaving 4 bases unmatched. This CDR3 region has 16 residues. CDR1 and CDR2 (germline): SGHRS, YFSETQ. CDR3: CASSLEGLTSTDTQYF. The CDR3, as DNA: TGCGCCAGCAGCTTGGAGGGACTAACTAGCACAGATACGCAGTATTTT.

The chain carries TRBV25-1 and TRBJ1-5, with D perhaps matching TRBD1 (5 bases). CDR3 length: 13 residues. Germline CDR1 MGHDK, CDR2 SYGVNS. The V end was cut by 2 bases, the J end by 4 bases, with 6 bases between. CDR3 nucleotide sequence: TGTGCCAGCAGTGAAGGGGGGAATCAGCCCCAGCATTTT. Amino acid sequence: CASSEGGNQPQHF.